In this sample, the clone carrying this T cell receptor (beta chain) turned up many times. The target antigen is unknown. Germline V lookup: CDR1 SGHAT, CDR2 FQDESV (reference sequence). There are 15 residues in the CDR3. V dropped 6 bases and J dropped 3; count of bases not matched to a gene: 9. The data derive from a study of regulatory T cells in long-lasting Graves disease. The authors built TCR beta libraries using iRepertoire HTBI primers and Arm-PCR of CDR3 regions. TCRdb itself ran the multiplex PCR reads through MiXCR, one entry per CDR3 protein. Here the sample spans fewer than 400,000 distinct CDR3 sequences, about 18% being singletons. Study findings and constraints: Between persistent patients, thousands of public clonotypes were shared, exceeding the 966 shared between new patients.

Time point described: persistent/refractory GD, antithyroid drugs over 5 years with positive TRAb. TCR sequences were obtained from RNA taken from PBMCs. The specimen was peripheral blood mononuclear cells (PBMCs), collected when the disease was refractory, from a patient treated with antithyroid drugs. This TCR was sampled from a female donor with Graves disease. This chain joins TRBV11-1 and TRBJ2-7; 9 bases fit TRBD1. CDR3 DNA sequence: TGTGCCAGCAGTTTGGACAGGGGACCCATCTACGAGCAGTACTTC. Translation gives CASSLDRGPIYEQYF. Variable domain in full (rest from reference TRBV11-1 and TRBJ2-7): EAEVAQSPRYKITEKSQAVAFWCDPISGHATLYWYRQILGQGPELLVQFQDESVVDDSQLPKDRFSAERLKGVDSTLKIQPAELGDSAMYLCASSLDRGPIYEQYFGPGTRLTVT.